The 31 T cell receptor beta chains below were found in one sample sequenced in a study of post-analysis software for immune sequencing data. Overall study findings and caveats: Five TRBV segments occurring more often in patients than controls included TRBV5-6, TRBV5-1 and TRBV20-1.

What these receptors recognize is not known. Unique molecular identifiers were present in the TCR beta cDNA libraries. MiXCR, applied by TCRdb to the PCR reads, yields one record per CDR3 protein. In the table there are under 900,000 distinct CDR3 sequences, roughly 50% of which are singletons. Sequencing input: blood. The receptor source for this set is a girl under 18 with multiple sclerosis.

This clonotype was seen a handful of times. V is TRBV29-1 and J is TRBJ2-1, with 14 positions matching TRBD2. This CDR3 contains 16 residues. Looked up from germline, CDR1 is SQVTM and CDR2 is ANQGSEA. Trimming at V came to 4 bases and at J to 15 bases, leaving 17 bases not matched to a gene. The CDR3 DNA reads TGCAGCGTTGTAACAGGACAGGGACTAGCGGGGGCGAAGGGGTTCTTC. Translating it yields CSVVTGQGLAGAKGFF.

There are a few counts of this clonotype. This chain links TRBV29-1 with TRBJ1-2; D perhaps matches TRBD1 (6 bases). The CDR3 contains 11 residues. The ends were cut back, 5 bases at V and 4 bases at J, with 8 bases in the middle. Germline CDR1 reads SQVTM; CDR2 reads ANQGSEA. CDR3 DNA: TGCAGCGTTACAGGGACCTATGGCTACACCTTC. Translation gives CSVTGTYGYTF. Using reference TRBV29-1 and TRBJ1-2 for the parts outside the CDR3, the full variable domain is SAVISQKPSRDICQRGTSLTIQCQVDSQVTMMFWYRQQPGQSLTLIATANQGSEATYESGFVIDKFPISRPNLTFSTLTVSNMSPEDSSIYLCSVTGTYGYTFGSGTRLTVV.

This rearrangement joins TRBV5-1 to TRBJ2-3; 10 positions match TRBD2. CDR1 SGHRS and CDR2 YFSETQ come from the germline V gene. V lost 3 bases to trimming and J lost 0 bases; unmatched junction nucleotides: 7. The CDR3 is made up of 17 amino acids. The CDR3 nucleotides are TGCGCCAGCAGCTCTAGACTAGCGGGCATTAGCACAGATACGCAGTATTTT. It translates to CASSSRLAGISTDTQYF.

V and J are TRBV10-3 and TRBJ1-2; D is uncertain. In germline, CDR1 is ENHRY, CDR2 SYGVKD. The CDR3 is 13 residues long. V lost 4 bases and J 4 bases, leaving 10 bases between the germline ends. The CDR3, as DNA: TGTGCCATCAGTGGAGGCGTTGGCTATGGCTACACCTTC. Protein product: CAISGGVGYGYTF.

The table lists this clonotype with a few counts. Written as DNA, the CDR3 is TGTGCCAGCAGCTCTCGGACTAGCGGGAGGGCCAAGCAGTACTTC. This translates into CASSSRTSGRAKQYF. V and J are TRBV7-2 and TRBJ2-5; 15 bases line up with TRBD2. Germline loops: CDR1 SGHTA, CDR2 FQGNSA. CDR3 length: 15 residues. Germline trimming cut 4 bases from V and 11 bases from J; bases unmatched to any gene: 8.

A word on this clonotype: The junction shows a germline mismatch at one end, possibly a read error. Here the CDR3 DNA reads TGTGCCGGCAGGGGGTTCAACAATGAGCAGTTCTTC. Encoded protein: CAGRGFNNEQFF. The J gene is TRBJ2-1, the V gene TRBV6-5, with TRBD1 matching 7 bases. CDR1 is MNHEY, CDR2 SVGAGI, per germline. The CDR3 consists of 12 residues.

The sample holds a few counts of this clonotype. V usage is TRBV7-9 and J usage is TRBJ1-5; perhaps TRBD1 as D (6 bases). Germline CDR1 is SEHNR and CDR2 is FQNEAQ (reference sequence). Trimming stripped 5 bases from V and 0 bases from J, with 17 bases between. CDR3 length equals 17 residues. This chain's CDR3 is CASSRSGTLNSNQPQHF. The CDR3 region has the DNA TGTGCCAGCAGCCGATCCGGGACATTGAATAGCAATCAGCCCCAGCATTTT.

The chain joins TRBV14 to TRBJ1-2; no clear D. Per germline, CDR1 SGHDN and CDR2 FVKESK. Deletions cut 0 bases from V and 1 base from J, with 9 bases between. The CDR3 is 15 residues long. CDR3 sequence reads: CASSQDRRFNYGYTF. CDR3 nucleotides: TGTGCCAGCAGCCAAGACAGGAGATTTAACTATGGCTACACCTTC.

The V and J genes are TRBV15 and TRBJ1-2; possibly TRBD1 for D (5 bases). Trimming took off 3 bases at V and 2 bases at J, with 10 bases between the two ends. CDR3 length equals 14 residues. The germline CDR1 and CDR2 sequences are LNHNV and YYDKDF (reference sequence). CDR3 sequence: CATSRGGTNYGYTF. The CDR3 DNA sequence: TGTGCCACCAGCAGGGGGGGAACGAACTATGGCTACACCTTC.

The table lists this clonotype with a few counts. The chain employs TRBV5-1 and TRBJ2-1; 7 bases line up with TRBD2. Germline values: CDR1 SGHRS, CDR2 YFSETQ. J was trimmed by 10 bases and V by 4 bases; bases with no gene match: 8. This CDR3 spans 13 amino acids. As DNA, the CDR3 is TGCGCCAGCAGCAGTAGCGGGCTACGAGAGCAGTTCTTC. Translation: CASSSSGLREQFF.

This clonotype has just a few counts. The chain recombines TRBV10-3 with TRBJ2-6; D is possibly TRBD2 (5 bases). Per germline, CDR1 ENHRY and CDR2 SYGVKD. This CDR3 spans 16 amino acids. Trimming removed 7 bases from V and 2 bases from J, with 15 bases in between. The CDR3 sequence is CAINAQRTAGANVLTF. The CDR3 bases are TGTGCCATCAATGCCCAAAGGACTGCTGGGGCCAACGTCCTGACTTTC.

CDR3 amino acids: CATRGDRTSYEQYF. The CDR3 DNA reads as TGTGCCACTCGTGGGGACAGGACCTCCTACGAGCAGTACTTC. The V gene is TRBV6-1, the J gene TRBJ2-7; 8 bases map to TRBD1. This CDR3 has 14 amino acids. CDR1 and CDR2 (germline): MNHNS, SASEGT. V trimming: 10 bases; J trimming: 0 bases; junction bases outside the gene matches: 8.

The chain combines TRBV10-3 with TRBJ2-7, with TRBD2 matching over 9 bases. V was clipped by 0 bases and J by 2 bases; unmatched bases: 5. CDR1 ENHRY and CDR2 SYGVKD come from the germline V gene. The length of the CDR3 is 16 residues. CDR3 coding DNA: TGTGCCATCAGTGAGTCAGGGTTAGCGGGGGCCTACGAGCAGTACTTC. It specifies CAISESGLAGAYEQYF.

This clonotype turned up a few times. The CDR3 reads CASSQGPRFADTQYF. The CDR3 nucleotides read TGCGCCAGCAGCCAGGGACCAAGATTCGCAGATACGCAGTATTTT. V gene TRBV4-1 combines with J gene TRBJ2-3, with D possibly being TRBD1 or TRBD2 (5 bases each). CDR1 MGHRA and CDR2 YSYEKL come from the germline V gene. The germline V and J ends were trimmed by 3 bases and 4 bases, with 14 bases remaining between them. This CDR3 has 15 residues.

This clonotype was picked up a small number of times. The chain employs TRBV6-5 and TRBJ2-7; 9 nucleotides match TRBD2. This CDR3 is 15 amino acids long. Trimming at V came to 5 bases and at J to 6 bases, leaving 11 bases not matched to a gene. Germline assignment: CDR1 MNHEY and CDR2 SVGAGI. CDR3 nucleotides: TGTGCCAGCAGTAGATTAGCGGGAGTCGATGGCGAGCAGTACTTC. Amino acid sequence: CASSRLAGVDGEQYF.

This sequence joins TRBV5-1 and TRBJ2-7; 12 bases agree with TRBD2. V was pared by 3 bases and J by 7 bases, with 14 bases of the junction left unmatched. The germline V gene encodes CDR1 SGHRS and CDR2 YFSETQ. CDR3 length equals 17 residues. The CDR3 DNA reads TGCGCCAGCAGCTCCGCTAGCGGGGGGGCCTCCTACAATGAGCAGTACTTC. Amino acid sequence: CASSSASGGASYNEQYF.

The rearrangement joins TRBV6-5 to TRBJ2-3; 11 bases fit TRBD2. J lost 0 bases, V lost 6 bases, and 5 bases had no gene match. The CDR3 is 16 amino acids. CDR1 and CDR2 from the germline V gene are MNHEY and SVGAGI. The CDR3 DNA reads TGTGCCAGCAGGCTAGCGGGGGGCCCTAGCACAGATACGCAGTATTTT. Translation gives CASRLAGGPSTDTQYF.

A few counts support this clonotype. CDR3 loop: CASSLSLQETQYF. CDR3 coding DNA: TGTGCCAGCAGTTTATCTCTCCAAGAGACCCAGTACTTC. This chain joins TRBV7-3 and TRBJ2-5; D is unclear. V lost 6 bases and J 1 base, leaving 9 bases between the germline ends. The CDR3 has 13 amino acids. Germline-derived CDR1 and CDR2 are SGHTA and FQGTGA.

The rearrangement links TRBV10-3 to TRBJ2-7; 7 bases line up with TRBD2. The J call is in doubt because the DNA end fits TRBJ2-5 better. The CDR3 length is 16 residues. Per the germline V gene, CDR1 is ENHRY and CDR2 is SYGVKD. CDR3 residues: CAISERSGTLLETQYF. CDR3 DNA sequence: TGTGCCATCAGTGAGAGGAGCGGGACCCTCCTTGAGACCCAGTACTTC.

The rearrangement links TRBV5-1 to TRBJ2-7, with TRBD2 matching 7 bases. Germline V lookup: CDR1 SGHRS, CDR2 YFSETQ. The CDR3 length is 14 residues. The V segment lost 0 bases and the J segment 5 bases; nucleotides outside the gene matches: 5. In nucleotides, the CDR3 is TGCGCCAGCAGCTTGGTCGCGGGAGTCCACGAGCAGTACTTC. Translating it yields CASSLVAGVHEQYF.

The CDR3 region is CAMGAGQNNEQFF. Here the CDR3 DNA reads TGTGCCATGGGGGCCGGACAAAACAATGAGCAGTTCTTC. This chain joins TRBV10-3 and TRBJ2-1; TRBD1 might be the D (6 bases). V gave up 9 bases and J gave up 5 bases, with 14 bases separating them. Looked up from germline, CDR1 is ENHRY and CDR2 is SYGVKD. The CDR3 is made up of 13 amino acids.

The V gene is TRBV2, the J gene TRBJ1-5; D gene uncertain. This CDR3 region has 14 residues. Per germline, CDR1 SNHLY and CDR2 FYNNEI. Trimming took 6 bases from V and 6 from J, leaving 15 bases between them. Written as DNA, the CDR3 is TGTGCCAGCAGCGCAGACTTAGGAAGTCAGCCCCAGCATTTT. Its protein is CASSADLGSQPQHF.

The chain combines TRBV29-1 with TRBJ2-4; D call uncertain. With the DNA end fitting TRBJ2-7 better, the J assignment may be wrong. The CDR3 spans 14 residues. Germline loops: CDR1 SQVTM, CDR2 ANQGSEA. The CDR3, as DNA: TGCAGCGTTGAAGACAGATTTCCCCCGCACGAGCAGTACTTC. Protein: CSVEDRFPPHEQYF.

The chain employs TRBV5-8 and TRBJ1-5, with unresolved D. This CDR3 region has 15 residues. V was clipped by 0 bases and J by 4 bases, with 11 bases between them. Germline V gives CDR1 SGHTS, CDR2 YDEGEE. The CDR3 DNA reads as TGTGCCAGCAGCTTGGGGCGGGCAGCTAATCAGCCCCAGCATTTT. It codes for CASSLGRAANQPQHF.

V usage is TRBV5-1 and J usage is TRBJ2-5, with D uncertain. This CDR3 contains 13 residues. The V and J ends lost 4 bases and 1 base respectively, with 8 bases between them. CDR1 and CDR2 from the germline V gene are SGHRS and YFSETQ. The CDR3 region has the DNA TGCGCCAGCAGCGCGACCTTCCAAGAGACCCAGTACTTC. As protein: CASSATFQETQYF.

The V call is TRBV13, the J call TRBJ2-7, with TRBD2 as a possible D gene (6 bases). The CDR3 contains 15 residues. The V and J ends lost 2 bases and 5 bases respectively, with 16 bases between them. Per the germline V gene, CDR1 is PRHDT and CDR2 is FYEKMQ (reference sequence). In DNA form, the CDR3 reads TGTGCCAGCAGCTTAAGTTTGGGGGGAGCCCACGAGCAGTACTTC. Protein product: CASSLSLGGAHEQYF.

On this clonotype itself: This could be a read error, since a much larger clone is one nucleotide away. CDR3 sequence (DNA): TGTGCCAGCAGTTTCTCGACAGGCTCCTACGAGCAGTACTTC. This translates into CASSFSTGSYEQYF. The chain joins TRBV27 to TRBJ2-7; tentatively, D is TRBD1 (6 bases). V gave up 3 bases and J gave up 0 bases, with 9 bases separating them. In germline, CDR1 is MNHEY, CDR2 SMNVEV (reference sequence). The CDR3 covers 14 residues.

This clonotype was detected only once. The CDR3 DNA sequence: TGCAGTGCTAGTCTTTCCGGGCGTAGCGGCTACACCTTC. Its protein is CSASLSGRSGYTF. The chain is built from TRBV20-1 and TRBJ1-2; D is unclear. Germline V gene sequence: CDR1 DFQATT, CDR2 SNEGSKA (reference sequence). The CDR3 is 13 residues long. Between the trimmed V and J ends, which lost 3 bases and 8 bases, there was a span of 16 bases.

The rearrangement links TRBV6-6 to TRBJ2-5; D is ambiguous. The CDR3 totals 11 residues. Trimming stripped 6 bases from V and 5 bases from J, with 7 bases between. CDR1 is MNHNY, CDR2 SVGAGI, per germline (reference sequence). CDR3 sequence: CASRVRETQYF. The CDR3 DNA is TGTGCCAGCAGGGTCAGGGAGACCCAGTACTTC.

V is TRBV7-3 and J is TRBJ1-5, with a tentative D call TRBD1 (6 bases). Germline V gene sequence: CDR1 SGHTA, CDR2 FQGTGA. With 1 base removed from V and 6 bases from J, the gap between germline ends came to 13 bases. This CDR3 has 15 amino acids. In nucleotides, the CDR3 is TGTGCCAGCAGCTTAAATAGGCCAGGGGTTCAGCCCCAGCATTTT. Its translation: CASSLNRPGVQPQHF.

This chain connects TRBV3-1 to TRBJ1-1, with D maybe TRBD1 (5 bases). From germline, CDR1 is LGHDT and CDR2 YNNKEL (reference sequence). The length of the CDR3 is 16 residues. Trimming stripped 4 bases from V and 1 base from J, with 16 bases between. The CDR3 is CASSPHGAGRNTEAFF. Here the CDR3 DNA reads TGTGCCAGCAGCCCCCACGGGGCAGGGCGGAACACTGAAGCTTTCTTT.